These T cell receptor beta chains were read from a single sample in a study of T cell responses to AZD1222 COVID-19 vaccine. Sequencing used immunoSEQ multiplex PCR; TCRdb keeps in-frame clones, though not all of them. The sample shows 140,000 or so clones, about 90% of them seen only once. The material was peripheral blood, obtained 28 days after the second dose of the MenACWY control vaccine. These receptors all stem from an adult who received the MenACWY meningococcal vaccine as a control. The CDR3 runs from the conserved cysteine through the conserved F or W. A D gene is named only where the DNA matches it firmly. Clone size is not always given. Where it is, it says once, few, many or a class for expanded clones.

CDR3 protein | CDR3 DNA | V gene | D gene | clone size | J gene | CDR3 length
CASSRDRTNEKLFF | TGTGCCAGCAGTCGGGACCGAACTAATGAAAAACTGTTTTTT | TRBV6-2/TRBV6-3 | . | . | TRBJ1-4 | 14
CASSWGQAYEQYF | TGTGCCAGCAGCTGGGGACAGGCCTACGAGCAGTACTTC | TRBV7-3 | TRBD1 | . | TRBJ2-7 | 13
CASSPTLQSRQYF | TGTGCCAGCAGTCCGACATTACAAAGCCGGCAGTACTTC | TRBV27 | . | . | TRBJ2-7 | 13
CASSLGSTSYQETQYF | TGCGCCAGCAGCTTGGGTTCGACTAGTTACCAAGAGACCCAGTACTTC | TRBV5-1 | . | . | TRBJ2-5 | 16
CASSQLIWTGVHGYTF | TGTGCCAGCAGCCAACTGATTTGGACAGGGGTCCATGGCTACACCTTC | TRBV7-9 | TRBD1 | . | TRBJ1-2 | 16
CASSFGTPDTQYF | TGTGCCAGCAGTTTTGGGACGCCAGATACGCAGTATTTT | TRBV6-2/TRBV6-3 | . | . | TRBJ2-3 | 13
CASSSRQATNEKLFF | TGTGCCAGCAGCTCCCGCCAGGCAACTAATGAAAAACTGTTTTTT | TRBV6-6 | . | . | TRBJ1-4 | 15
CASSFRGANYGYTF | TGTGCCAGCAGTTTCCGGGGGGCTAACTATGGCTACACCTTC | TRBV27 | . | . | TRBJ1-2 | 14
CASSPQMILTEAFF | TGTGCCAGCAGCCCGCAAATGATACTCACTGAAGCTTTCTTT | TRBV7-2 | . | . | TRBJ1-1 | 14
CASSGGWDIQYF | TGTGCCAGCAGTGGGGGCTGGGACATTCAGTACTTC | TRBV2 | . | . | TRBJ2-4 | 12
CASSGDNYNEQFF | TGTGCCAGCAGTGGGGACAACTACAATGAGCAGTTCTTC | TRBV2 | . | . | TRBJ2-1 | 13
CASSWDRGGQPQHF | TGTGCCAGCAGCTGGGACAGGGGAGGGCAGCCCCAGCATTTT | TRBV7-2 | TRBD1 | . | TRBJ1-5 | 14
CASSSAVGHGYTF | TGTGCCAGCAGTTCGGCGGTGGGGCATGGCTACACCTTC | TRBV12-3/TRBV12-4 | . | few | TRBJ1-2 | 13
CASSLSDQSSKNIQYF | TGTGCCAGCAGCTTATCCGACCAAAGCTCCAAAAACATTCAGTACTTC | TRBV11-1 | . | . | TRBJ2-4 | 16